This passage covers 21 T cell receptor beta chains from one sample sequenced in a study of T cell changes during pregnancy in multiple sclerosis. Sequenced by immunoSEQ multiplex PCR; TCRdb stores in-frame clones only, minus some. The table shows under 110,000 clones, with less than 95% occurring only once. The sample here was peripheral blood, taken after pregnancy. These receptors were taken from a female donor with multiple sclerosis, enrolled in a pregnancy study.

The chain combines TRBV6-1 with TRBJ2-1, with D possibly matching TRBD2 (5 bases). The CDR3 length is 14 residues. Germline V CDR1 and CDR2: MNHNS, SASEGT. The V gene lost 3 bases and the J gene lost 4 bases, with 10 bases spanning the gap. CDR3 sequence (DNA): TGTGCCAGCAGTGATGCGGGCCCTTACAATGAGCAGTTCTTC. Its protein product is CASSDAGPYNEQFF.

The V and J genes are TRBV29-1 and TRBJ1-5, with no clear D. Germline V gene data show CDR1 as SQVTM and CDR2 as ANQGSEA. The germline V and J ends were trimmed by 4 bases and 7 bases, with 11 bases remaining between them. The CDR3 covers 12 residues. The CDR3 DNA follows: TGCAGCGTTGGAGCGTTTGGACAGCCCCAGCATTTT. Translation: CSVGAFGQPQHF. The full variable domain, completed using reference TRBV29-1 and TRBJ1-5, is SAVISQKPSRDICQRGTSLTIQCQVDSQVTMMFWYRQQPGQSLTLIATANQGSEATYESGFVIDKFPISRPNLTFSTLTVSNMSPEDSSIYLCSVGAFGQPQHFGDGTRLSIL.

This clone occurred once. The rearrangement uses TRBV11-3 and TRBJ2-1, with D unclear. Germline CDR1 is SGHNT and CDR2 is YENEEA. The ends were cut back, 5 bases at V and 4 bases at J, with 9 bases in the middle. The CDR3 totals 13 residues. CDR3 sequence reads: CASSPNSYNEQFF. The CDR3 DNA is TGTGCCAGCAGCCCGAACTCTTACAATGAGCAGTTCTTC.

V and J are TRBV5-1 and TRBJ2-7, with 7 nucleotides matching TRBD1. This CDR3 comprises 15 residues. The germline V gene has CDR1 SGHRS and CDR2 YFSETQ. V was pared by 2 bases and J by 3 bases, with 8 bases of the junction left unmatched. The CDR3 region is CASSLTTGNLYEQYF. The CDR3 DNA is TGCGCCAGCAGCTTAACGACAGGGAATCTCTACGAGCAGTACTTC.

The chain links TRBV5-4 to TRBJ2-3; no firm D call. Germline V gene lookup returns CDR1 SGHNT and CDR2 YYREEE (reference sequence). The CDR3 contains 15 residues. V was trimmed by 5 bases and J by 0 bases, leaving 13 bases between them. The CDR3 protein is CASSRRVTSTDTQYF. The CDR3 bases are TGTGCCAGCAGTAGACGGGTTACGAGCACAGATACGCAGTATTTT. The variable domain in full, with the rest retrieved from reference TRBV5-4 and TRBJ2-3, is ETGVTQSPTHLIKTRGQQVTLRCSSQSGHNTVSWYQQALGQGPQFIFQYYREEENGRGNFPPRFSGLQFPNYSSELNVNALELDDSALYLCASSRRVTSTDTQYFGPGTRLTVL.

The rearrangement uses TRBV7-6 and TRBJ1-3, with TRBD1 as a possible D gene (5 bases). V dropped 5 bases and J dropped 2 bases, with 19 bases sitting between them. Germline V gene data show CDR1 as SGHVS and CDR2 as FNYEAQ. The CDR3 length is 17 residues. The DNA of the CDR3 is TGTGCCAGCAGCCCCAGTCGGGGGAGACTCCCTGGAAACACCATATATTTT. Translated, it gives CASSPSRGRLPGNTIYF.

The DNA for the CDR3 is TGTGCCAGCAGCATAACAGGAAGCTCCTACAATGAGCAGTTCTTC. This translates into CASSITGSSYNEQFF. V is TRBV11-3 and J is TRBJ2-1; tentatively, D is TRBD1 (5 bases). CDR1 and CDR2 from the germline V gene are SGHNT and YENEEA. The CDR3 runs 15 residues. V gave up 5 bases and J gave up 0 bases, with 11 bases separating them.

The V gene is TRBV5-6, the J gene TRBJ2-3; 7 positions agree with TRBD2. The trim removed 5 bases at V and 4 bases at J, leaving 10 bases unmatched. The CDR3 contains 15 residues. Germline V lookup: CDR1 SGHDT, CDR2 YYEEEE. Here the CDR3 DNA reads TGTGCCAGCAGAAGGCTAGCGGACACCTCAGATACGCAGTATTTT. Its translation is CASRRLADTSDTQYF.

CDR3 in amino acids: CASSPPRGHSFEKLFF. The DNA for the CDR3 is TGTGCCAGCAGCCCCCCCCGCGGACACTCTTTTGAAAAACTGTTTTTT. The chain has TRBV5-8 and TRBJ1-4; maybe TRBD1 (5 bases). This CDR3 contains 16 residues. The germline V gene encodes CDR1 SGHTS and CDR2 YDEGEE. V was shortened by 4 bases and J by 7 bases, with 20 bases between the two germline ends. The complete variable domain, with remaining parts taken from reference TRBV5-8 and TRBJ1-4, reads EAGVTQSPTHLIKTRGQQATLRCSPISGHTSVYWYQQALGLGLQFLLWYDEGEERNRGNFPPRFSGRQFPNYSSELNVNALELEDSALYLCASSPPRGHSFEKLFFGSGTQLSVL.

This clone is a singleton in its sample. The chain joins TRBV7-7 to TRBJ2-2; 7 bases agree with TRBD1. The CDR3 length is 17 residues. Trimming cost V 6 bases and J 1 base; bases outside gene matches: 11. Germline CDR1 and CDR2: SSHAT and FNYEAQ (reference sequence). The CDR3 nucleotides are TGTGCCAGCAGTCTTTCCGGGACAGCCATGAACACCGGGGAGCTGTTTTTT. Encoded protein: CASSLSGTAMNTGELFF.

This sequence joins TRBV11-2 and TRBJ2-5; D is possibly TRBD1 (6 bases). The CDR3 contains 15 residues. Trimming left V 3 bases short and J 2 bases short, with 13 bases between. The germline gives CDR1 SGHAT, CDR2 FQNNGV. CDR3 sequence reads: CASSLAGAVQETQYF. CDR3 DNA sequence: TGTGCCAGCAGCTTGGCAGGGGCCGTTCAAGAGACCCAGTACTTC.

The J gene is TRBJ2-1, the V gene TRBV18; tentative D call: TRBD2 (6 bases). Trimming took off 5 bases at V and 2 bases at J, with 16 bases between the two ends. This CDR3 contains 16 residues. Germline V gene data show CDR1 as KGHSH and CDR2 as LQKENI. In DNA, the CDR3 is TGTGCCAGCTCAACGGCCGGGGGATCCACCTACAATGAGCAGTTCTTC. It codes for CASSTAGGSTYNEQFF.

The chain combines TRBV19 with TRBJ1-4, with D uncertain. Trimming took off 1 base at V and 0 bases at J, with 6 bases between the two ends. The germline CDR1 and CDR2 sequences are LNHDA and SQIVND (reference sequence). This CDR3 is 15 amino acids long. Here the CDR3 DNA reads TGTGCCAGTAGTATAGGGCCTGCAACTAATGAAAAACTGTTTTTT. Translating it yields CASSIGPATNEKLFF.

This chain uses TRBV5-4 with TRBJ2-6; TRBD2 aligns across 9 bases. J was trimmed by 0 bases and V by 9 bases; bases with no gene match: 7. This CDR3 region has 16 residues. Looked up from germline, CDR1 is SGHNT and CDR2 is YYREEE (reference sequence). CDR3 DNA: TGTGCCACCCTAGCGGGATCAGACTCTGGGGCCAACGTCCTGACTTTC. Amino acid sequence: CATLAGSDSGANVLTF.

V and J are TRBV5-6 and TRBJ1-1; D is ambiguous. Trimming cost V 0 bases and J 0 bases, with 18 bases left between them. From germline, CDR1 is SGHDT and CDR2 YYEEEE. The CDR3 contains 18 residues. The CDR3 DNA is TGTGCCAGCAGCTTGGGAGGTGATGGACGGGGTTTGAACACTGAAGCTTTCTTT. Translating gives CASSLGGDGRGLNTEAFF.

This clone showed up just once. The chain joins TRBV9 to TRBJ2-1; the D gene is possibly TRBD2 (6 bases). Trimming took off 4 bases at V and 10 bases at J, with 15 bases between the two ends. Germline CDR1 and CDR2: SGDLS and YYNGEE. CDR3 length: 13 residues. The CDR3 nucleotides read TGTGCCAGCAGCCCGCCGGGAGAGAACGAGCAGTTCTTC. It specifies CASSPPGENEQFF.

This chain uses TRBV5-1 with TRBJ1-2; D not certain. The germline gives CDR1 SGHRS, CDR2 YFSETQ. The CDR3 is 14 amino acids. The V and J ends lost 4 bases and 0 bases respectively, with 10 bases between them. CDR3 region: CASSRDASNYGYTF. CDR3 nucleotides: TGCGCCAGCAGCAGAGATGCGTCTAACTATGGCTACACCTTC.

This chain uses TRBV5-1 with TRBJ2-2; 16 bases align to TRBD2. CDR1 is SGHRS, CDR2 YFSETQ, per germline. The trim removed 5 bases at V and 5 bases at J, leaving 12 bases unmatched. The CDR3 has 19 amino acids. The CDR3 region is CASRTGTSGRAGETGELFF. The CDR3 nucleotides read TGCGCCAGCAGGACCGGGACTAGCGGGAGGGCCGGGGAAACCGGGGAGCTGTTTTTT.

This clone has a single count. The rearrangement uses TRBV29-1 and TRBJ1-1, with a weak D call TRBD1 (6 bases). Looked up from germline, CDR1 is SQVTM and CDR2 is ANQGSEA. Trimming shortened V by 7 bases and J by 0 bases, and 12 bases separated the two germline ends. The CDR3 is made up of 13 amino acids. As DNA, the CDR3 is TGCAGCGCCGGGACAACCCTGAACACTGAAGCTTTCTTT. Translation gives CSAGTTLNTEAFF.

V and J are TRBV30 and TRBJ1-1, with 9 bases identical to TRBD1. This CDR3 contains 14 residues. J was trimmed by 4 bases and V by 0 bases; bases with no gene match: 3. The germline gives CDR1 GTSNPN, CDR2 SVGIG (reference sequence). The CDR3 here is CAWSVPTGGTEAFF. CDR3 nucleotide sequence: TGTGCCTGGAGTGTACCGACAGGGGGCACTGAAGCTTTCTTT.

V and J are TRBV5-1 and TRBJ1-3, with 8 nucleotides matching TRBD1. Germline V gene sequence: CDR1 SGHRS, CDR2 YFSETQ. Unmatched junction bases numbered 5, after V lost 2 bases and J lost 4 bases. The CDR3 runs 15 residues. The chain's CDR3 is CASSFRTGKGNTIYF. For the CDR3, the DNA is TGCGCCAGCAGCTTTAGGACAGGGAAGGGAAACACCATATATTTT.